Given below is one T cell receptor beta chain in context. The sample is drawn from a study of blood T cell repertoires in COVID-19. About the research overall: Collection of acute and convalescent COVID-19 samples took place in the United States, Italy and Spain. Sample material is recorded as cDNA or gDNA derived from T cells, B-cell-depleted T cells, or PBMCs.

This CDR3 is built from 14 residues. Germline CDR1 reads GTSNPN; CDR2 reads SVGIG (reference sequence). The V end lost 3 bases, the J end lost 1 base, and 12 bases lay between the germline ends. Per the authors' pipeline: The assay estimated nucleated cells by amplifying reference gene primers. The repertoire was sequenced with immunoSEQ multiplex PCR; TCRdb's copy has only in-frame clones and lacks some. That table is the source of V, J and clone size, and D and trimming were worked out from the DNA. The sample records about 60,000 clones, almost 90% being singletons. This clonotype was obtained from a man aged 55 to 70 with acute or convalescent COVID-19. The V call is TRBV30, the J call TRBJ1-1, with D possibly being TRBD1 (6 bases). The sample comprised peripheral blood. The CDR3 nucleotides are TGTGCCTGGAGAGACGAAGGGGGGAACACTGAAGCTTTCTTT. This encodes CAWRDEGGNTEAFF.